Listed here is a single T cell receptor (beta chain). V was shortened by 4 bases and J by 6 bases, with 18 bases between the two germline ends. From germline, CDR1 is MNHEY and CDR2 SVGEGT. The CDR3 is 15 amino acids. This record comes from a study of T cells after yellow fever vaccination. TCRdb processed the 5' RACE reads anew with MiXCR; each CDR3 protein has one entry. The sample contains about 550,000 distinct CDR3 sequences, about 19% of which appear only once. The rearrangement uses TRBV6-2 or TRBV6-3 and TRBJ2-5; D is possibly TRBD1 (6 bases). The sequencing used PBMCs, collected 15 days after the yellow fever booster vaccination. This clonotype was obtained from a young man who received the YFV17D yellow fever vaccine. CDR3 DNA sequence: TGTGCCAGCAGTTTACCCTCTGGGGGCATGAAGACCCAGTACTTC. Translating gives CASSLPSGGMKTQYF.